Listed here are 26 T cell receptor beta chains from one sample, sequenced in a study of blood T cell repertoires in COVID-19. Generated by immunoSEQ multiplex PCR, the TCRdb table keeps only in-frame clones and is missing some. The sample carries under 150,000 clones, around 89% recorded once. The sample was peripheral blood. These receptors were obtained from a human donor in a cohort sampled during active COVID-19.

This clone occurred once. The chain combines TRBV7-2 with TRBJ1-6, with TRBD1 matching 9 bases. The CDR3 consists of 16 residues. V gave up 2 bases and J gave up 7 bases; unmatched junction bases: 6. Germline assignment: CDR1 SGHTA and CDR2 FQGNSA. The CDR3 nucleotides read TGTGCCAGCAGCTTATCACAGGGGGCCGGGAATTCACCCCTCCACTTT. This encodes CASSLSQGAGNSPLHF.

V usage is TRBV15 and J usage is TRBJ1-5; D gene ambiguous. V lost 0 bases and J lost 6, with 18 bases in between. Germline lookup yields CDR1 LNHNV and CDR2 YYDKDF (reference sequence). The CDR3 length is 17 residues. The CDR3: CATSRDPVGRFGQPQHF. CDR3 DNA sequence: TGTGCCACCAGCAGAGATCCCGTCGGCAGGTTCGGTCAGCCCCAGCATTTT.

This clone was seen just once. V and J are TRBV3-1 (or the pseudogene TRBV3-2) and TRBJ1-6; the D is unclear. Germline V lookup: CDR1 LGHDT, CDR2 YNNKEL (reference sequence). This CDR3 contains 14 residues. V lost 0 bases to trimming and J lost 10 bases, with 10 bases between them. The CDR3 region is CASSQEYVSSPLHF. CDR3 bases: TGTGCCAGCAGCCAAGAGTACGTAAGCTCACCCCTCCACTTT.

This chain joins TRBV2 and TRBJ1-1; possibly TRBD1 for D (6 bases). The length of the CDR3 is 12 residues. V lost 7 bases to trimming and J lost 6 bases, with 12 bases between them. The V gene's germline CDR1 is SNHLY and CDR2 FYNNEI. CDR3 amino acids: CASILQGAEAFF. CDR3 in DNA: TGTGCCAGCATCCTACAGGGTGCTGAAGCTTTCTTT.

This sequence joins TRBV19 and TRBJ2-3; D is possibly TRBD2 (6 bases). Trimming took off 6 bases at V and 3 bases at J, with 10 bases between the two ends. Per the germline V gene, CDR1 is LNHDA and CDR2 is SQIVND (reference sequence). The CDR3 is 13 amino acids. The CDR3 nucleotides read TGTGCCAGTAGAGCACTAGCAACAGATACGCAGTATTTT. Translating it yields CASRALATDTQYF.

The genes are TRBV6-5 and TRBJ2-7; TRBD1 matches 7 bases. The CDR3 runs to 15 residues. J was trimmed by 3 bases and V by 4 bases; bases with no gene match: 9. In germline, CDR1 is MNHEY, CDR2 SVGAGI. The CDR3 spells CASSSLGQGVYEQYF. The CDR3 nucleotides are TGTGCCAGCAGTTCCTTGGGGCAGGGGGTCTACGAGCAGTACTTC.

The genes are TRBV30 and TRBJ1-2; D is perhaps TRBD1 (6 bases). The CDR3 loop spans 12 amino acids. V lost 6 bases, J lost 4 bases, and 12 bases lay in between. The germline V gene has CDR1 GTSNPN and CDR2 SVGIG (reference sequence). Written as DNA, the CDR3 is TGTGCCTGTCCCGGGGACACCTATGGCTACACCTTC. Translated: CACPGDTYGYTF. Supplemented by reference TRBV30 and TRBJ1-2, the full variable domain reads SQTIHQWPATLVQPVGSPLSLECTVEGTSNPNLYWYRQAAGRGLQLLFYSVGIGQISSEVPQNLSASRPQDRQFILSSKKLLLSDSGFYLCACPGDTYGYTFGSGTRLTVV.

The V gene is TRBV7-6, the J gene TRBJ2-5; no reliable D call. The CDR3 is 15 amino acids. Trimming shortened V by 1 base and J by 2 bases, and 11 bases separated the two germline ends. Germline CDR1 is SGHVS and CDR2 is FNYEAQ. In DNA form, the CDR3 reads TGTGCCAGCAGCTTAGGACACACCCGACAAGAGACCCAGTACTTC. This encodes CASSLGHTRQETQYF.

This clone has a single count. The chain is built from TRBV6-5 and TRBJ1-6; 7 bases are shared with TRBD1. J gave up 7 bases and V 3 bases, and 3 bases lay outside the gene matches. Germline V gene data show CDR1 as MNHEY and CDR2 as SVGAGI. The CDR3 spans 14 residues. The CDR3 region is CASSYRDRNSPLHF. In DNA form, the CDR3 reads TGTGCCAGCAGTTATCGGGACAGAAATTCACCCCTCCACTTT.

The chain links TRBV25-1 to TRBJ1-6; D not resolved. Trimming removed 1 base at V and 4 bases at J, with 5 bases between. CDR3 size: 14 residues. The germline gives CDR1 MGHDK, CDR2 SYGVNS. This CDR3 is CASSESGYNSPLHF. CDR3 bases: TGTGCCAGCAGTGAATCGGGATATAATTCACCCCTCCACTTT.

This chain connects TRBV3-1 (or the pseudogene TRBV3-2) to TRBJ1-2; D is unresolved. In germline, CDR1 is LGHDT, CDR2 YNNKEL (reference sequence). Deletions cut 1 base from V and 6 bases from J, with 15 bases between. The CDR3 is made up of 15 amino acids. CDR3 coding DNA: TGTGCCAGCAGCCAAGTGGTACAGTCTCCCGATGGCTACACCTTC. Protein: CASSQVVQSPDGYTF.

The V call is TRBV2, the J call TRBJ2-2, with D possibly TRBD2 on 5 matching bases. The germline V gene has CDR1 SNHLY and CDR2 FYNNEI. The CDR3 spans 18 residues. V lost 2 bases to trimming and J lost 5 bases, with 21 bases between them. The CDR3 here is CASSEIEGDWVQTGELFF. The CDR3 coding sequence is TGTGCCAGCAGTGAAATCGAGGGCGACTGGGTTCAGACCGGGGAGCTGTTTTTT.

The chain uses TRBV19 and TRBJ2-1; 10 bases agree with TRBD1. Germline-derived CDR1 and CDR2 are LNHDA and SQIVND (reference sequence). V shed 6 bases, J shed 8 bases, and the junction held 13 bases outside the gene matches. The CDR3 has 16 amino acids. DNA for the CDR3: TGTGCCAGTAGATACGGCTCCGGGACAGGGGTCTATGAGCAGTTCTTC. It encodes CASRYGSGTGVYEQFF.

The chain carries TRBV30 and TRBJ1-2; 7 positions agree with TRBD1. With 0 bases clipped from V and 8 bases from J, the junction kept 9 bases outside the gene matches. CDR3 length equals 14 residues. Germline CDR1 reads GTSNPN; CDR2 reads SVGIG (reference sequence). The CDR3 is CAWSVNVGGSGYTF. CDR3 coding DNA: TGTGCCTGGAGTGTAAACGTAGGGGGCTCCGGCTACACCTTC.

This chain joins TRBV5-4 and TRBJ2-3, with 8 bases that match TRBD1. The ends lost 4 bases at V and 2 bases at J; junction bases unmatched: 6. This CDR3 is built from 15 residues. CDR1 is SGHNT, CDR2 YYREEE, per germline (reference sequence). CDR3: CASSLRTGNTDTQYF. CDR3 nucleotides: TGTGCCAGCAGCCTGAGGACAGGGAACACAGATACGCAGTATTTT.

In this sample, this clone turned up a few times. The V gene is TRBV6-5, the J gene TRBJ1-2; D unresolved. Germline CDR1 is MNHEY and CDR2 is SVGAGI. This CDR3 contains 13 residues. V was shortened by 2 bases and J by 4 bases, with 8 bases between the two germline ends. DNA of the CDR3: TGTGCCAGCAGTTACGAACAGTTCTATGGCTACACCTTC. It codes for CASSYEQFYGYTF.

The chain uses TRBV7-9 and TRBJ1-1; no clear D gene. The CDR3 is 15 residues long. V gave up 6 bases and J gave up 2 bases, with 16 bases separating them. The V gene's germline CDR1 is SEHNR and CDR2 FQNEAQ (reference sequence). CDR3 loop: CASSHFVGLNTEAFF. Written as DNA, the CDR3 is TGTGCCAGCAGTCACTTTGTGGGCCTAAACACTGAAGCTTTCTTT.

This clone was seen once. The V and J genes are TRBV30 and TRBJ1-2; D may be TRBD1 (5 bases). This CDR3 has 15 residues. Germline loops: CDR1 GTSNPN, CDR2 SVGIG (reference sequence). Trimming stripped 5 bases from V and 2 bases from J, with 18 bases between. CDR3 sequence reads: CAWHPRDYGNYGYTF. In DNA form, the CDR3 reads TGTGCCTGGCATCCTCGGGACTACGGGAACTATGGCTACACCTTC.

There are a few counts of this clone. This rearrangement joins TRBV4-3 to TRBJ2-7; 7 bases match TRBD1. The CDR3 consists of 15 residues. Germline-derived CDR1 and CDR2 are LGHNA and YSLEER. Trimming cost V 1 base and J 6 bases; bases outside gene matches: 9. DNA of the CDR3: TGCGCCAGCAGCCAAGGAGGGGGCTACCTCTCCGAGCAGTACTTC. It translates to CASSQGGGYLSEQYF.

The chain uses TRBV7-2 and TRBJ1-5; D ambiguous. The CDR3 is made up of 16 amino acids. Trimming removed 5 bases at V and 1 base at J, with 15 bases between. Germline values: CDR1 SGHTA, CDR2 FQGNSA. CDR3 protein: CASSLGRRGSNQPQHF. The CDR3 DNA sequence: TGTGCCAGCAGCCTAGGTCGGCGAGGGAGCAATCAGCCCCAGCATTTT.

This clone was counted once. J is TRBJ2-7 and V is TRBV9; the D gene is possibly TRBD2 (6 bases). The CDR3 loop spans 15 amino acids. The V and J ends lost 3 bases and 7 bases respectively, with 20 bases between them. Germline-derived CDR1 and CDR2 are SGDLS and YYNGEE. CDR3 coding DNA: TGTGCCAGCAGCGGTCCCGGGACCACCGGGGGAGAGCAGTACTTC. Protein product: CASSGPGTTGGEQYF.

The CDR3 nucleotides read TGTGCCAGCAGGCGGACAGGGCAGAACACTGAAGCTTTCTTT. It yields the protein CASRRTGQNTEAFF. The J gene is TRBJ1-1, the V gene TRBV2; 8 bases agree with TRBD1. Per the germline V gene, CDR1 is SNHLY and CDR2 is FYNNEI. V dropped 6 bases and J dropped 1; count of bases not matched to a gene: 4. The CDR3 length is 14 residues.

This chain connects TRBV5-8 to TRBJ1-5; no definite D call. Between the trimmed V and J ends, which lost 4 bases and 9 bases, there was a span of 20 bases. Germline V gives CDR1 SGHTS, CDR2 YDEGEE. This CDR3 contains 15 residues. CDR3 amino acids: CASSPRAGEVVPQHF. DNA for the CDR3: TGTGCCAGCAGCCCTCGGGCGGGCGAGGTGGTGCCCCAGCATTTT.

The CDR3 DNA follows: TGTGCCAGCAGTTATCCCGCCTACGAGCAGTACTTC. Its protein is CASSYPAYEQYF. The V gene is TRBV6-2 or TRBV6-3, the J gene TRBJ2-7; D is unresolved. V was clipped by 3 bases and J by 2 bases, with 5 bases between them. This CDR3 region has 12 residues. The germline V gene encodes CDR1 MNHEY and CDR2 SVGEGT.

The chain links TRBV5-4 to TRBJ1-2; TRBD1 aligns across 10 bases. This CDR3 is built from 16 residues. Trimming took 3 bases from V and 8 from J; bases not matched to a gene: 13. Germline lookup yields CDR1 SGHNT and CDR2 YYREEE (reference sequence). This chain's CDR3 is CASSSPGDRGPTGYTF. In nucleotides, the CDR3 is TGTGCCAGCAGCTCCCCAGGGGACAGGGGTCCGACGGGCTACACCTTC.

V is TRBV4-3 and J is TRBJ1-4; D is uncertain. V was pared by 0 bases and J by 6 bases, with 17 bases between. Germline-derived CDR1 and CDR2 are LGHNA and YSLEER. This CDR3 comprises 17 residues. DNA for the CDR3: TGCGCCAGCAGCCAAGATCTTAGCCGGTTAGAGGATGAAAAACTGTTTTTT. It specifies CASSQDLSRLEDEKLFF.